What follows is one T cell receptor (beta chain) and its context. Its specific antigen is unknown. No base-level quality is on record; no much larger clone is a single base apart. The immunoSEQ assay was used to generate TCR beta chain sequences from genomic DNA. In the original analysis: CDR3 sequences that did not begin with the conserved framework cysteine at position 104 were removed manually. Clonality was calculated as one minus the normalized Shannon's Diversity Index, with values ranging from 0 (maximal diversity) to 1 (oligoclonal). Chi-squared comparison-of-proportions tests were used to check whether the frequency of the same CDR3 differed between samples, for example brain versus blood. Public clonotypes were found by searching immuneACCESS, and the VDJdb browser was used to assess similarity to known antiviral clonotypes. What TCRdb holds here is the immuneACCESS table cut down to in-frame rearrangements. Part of the clones is not present; checked against another copy, under half of the missing clones reflect an unresolved V gene, and the others are unexplained. V, J and clone size are taken as reported in that table, and D and trimming were inferred from the DNA itself. The sample table holds under 4,500 clones, of which about three quarters were seen once. Of the sample, about half falls within the top ten clones.

This sample was included in a study of brain T cells in children with intractable seizures (dated by TCRdb to the early 2020s). General notes on the study: As a first screen for immune gene transcripts, resected brain tissue from 40 to 60 pediatric epilepsy surgery cases was run on a NanoString immunology panel. Eight of the 12 selected surgery cases also had pre-surgery blood sequenced, which left four cases with brain tissue only. Broader findings and caveats from the paper: Because pre- and post-surgery blood were sequenced to different depths, clones absent from the pre-surgery sample may reflect undersampling. The top 50 brain clonotypes contained both public and private clones, and in each case the most abundant public CDR3 closely resembled known HCMV, EBV or influenza A epitope-specific CDR3s. Viral specificity was inferred only from CDR3 sequence similarity, and patients' HCMV serostatus was unknown.

The sample's time point, from its label and the paper: resected brain tissue, or blood drawn just prior to surgery. Surgery cases with the highest brain T cell transcript signatures were selected for TCR beta chain sequencing of brain tissue and, where available, blood. Prior to surgery, the patients had been treated with at least one anti-epileptic drug. TCR-sequenced patients were children with drug-resistant epilepsy due to tuberous sclerosis complex, focal cortical dysplasia, Rasmussen encephalitis or hemimegalencephaly. The brain samples were frozen blocks of fresh, involved tissue resected during epilepsy surgery. Bulk genomic DNA was extracted from unsorted brain tissue and whole blood with the Monarch genomic DNA purification kit. Based on the germline V gene, the CDR1 and CDR2 sequences are LGHNA and YNFKEQ. The CDR3 numbers 14 residues from cysteine through phenylalanine. The entry retains the CDR3 DNA only, 42 bases that are in frame from base 1. The junction shows trimming of 2 bases on V and 9 bases on J, and the gene matches do not reach 6 bases of it.

The sequence was obtained from a girl aged 2-10 years with Rasmussen encephalitis and intractable seizures. This sequence uses TRBV4-2 and TRBJ1-1, with 10 bases matching TRBD1. The sample in question was resected brain tissue, obtained at surgery. The nucleotides are TGTGCCAGCAGCCAACGGGACAGGGGAAGTCAAGCTTTCTTT. Its protein reads: CASSQRDRGSQAFF.